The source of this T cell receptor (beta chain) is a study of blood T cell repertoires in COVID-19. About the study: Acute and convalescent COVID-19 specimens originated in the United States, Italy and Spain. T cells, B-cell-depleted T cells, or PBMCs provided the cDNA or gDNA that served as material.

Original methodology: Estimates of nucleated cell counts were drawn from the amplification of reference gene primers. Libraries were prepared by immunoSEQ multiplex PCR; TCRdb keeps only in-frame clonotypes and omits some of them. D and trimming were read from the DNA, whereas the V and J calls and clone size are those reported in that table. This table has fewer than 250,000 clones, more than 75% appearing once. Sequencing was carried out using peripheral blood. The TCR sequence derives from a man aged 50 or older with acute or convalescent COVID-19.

CDR3 nucleotide sequence: TGTGCCAGTCTGGGCGGGGGCTATGAGCAGTTCTTC. This encodes CASLGGGYEQFF. The V call is TRBV19, the J call TRBJ2-1; maybe TRBD2 (7 bases). The V and J ends lost 8 bases and 8 bases respectively, with 13 bases between them. From germline, CDR1 is LNHDA and CDR2 SQIVND (reference sequence). This CDR3 is 12 amino acids long.